This T cell receptor (beta chain) emerged from a study of cytomegalovirus exposure and HLA in healthy donors. On the study more broadly: The 90 to 150 validation repertoires used the same platform as the roughly 670 first-cohort repertoires, a later analysis reported.

Study observations and caveats: A list of about 160 TCR beta chains associated with cytomegalovirus was given. Using the classifier, cytomegalovirus status was reportedly diagnosed with high specificity and sensitivity.

With respect to this clone: Its antigen is currently unknown.

The table came from immunoSEQ multiplex PCR; TCRdb's copy has only in-frame clones and leaves some out. The table includes about 240,000 clones, 87% detected once. This TCR was recovered from a man between 18 and 35 years old in good health and CMV-seronegative. Sample: PBMCs.

This chain's CDR3 is CASSLVPGGNTIYF. The CDR3 DNA is TGTGCCAGCAGCTTAGTACCGGGGGGAAACACCATATATTTT. This chain uses TRBV11-2 with TRBJ1-3; no firm D call. The CDR3 is made up of 14 amino acids. Germline loops: CDR1 SGHAT, CDR2 FQNNGV. Between the trimmed V and J ends, which lost 1 base and 4 bases, there was a span of 8 bases.